This TCR beta chain appears in the sequencing data of a study of blood T cell repertoires in COVID-19 (TCRdb year 2020). About the study as a whole: Samples from collaborators originated in the United States, Italy and Spain and spanned both the acute and convalescent phases of COVID-19. Samples came from the ongoing ImmuneRACE study (first 160 participants) plus 1,254 subjects from 6 global collaborators. The repertoires were released in a freely available public database meant as a resource for research on the immune response to SARS-CoV-2. Nearly every sample came with metadata listing a de-identified subject ID, COVID-19 status, age in years and sex. The prospective study material was composed of cDNA or gDNA derived from T cells, B-cell-depleted T cells, or PBMCs. HLA class I and class II types, where available, came from metadata supplied by the sample provider rather than from assay-based typing. Subjects who had been exposed to COVID-19, were actively infected with it, or had recovered from it provided the deeply sampled blood TCRbeta repertoires that made up the dataset. Study-level results and caveats: Clinical and demographic metadata were provided uncurated, with the amount varying by source and participant.

The immunoSEQ Assay, a bias-controlled multiplex PCR, was used to amplify TCRbeta CDR3 regions from genomic DNA. Regarding the original processing steps: The number of nucleated cells in each sample was estimated from the amplification of reference gene primers within the assay. To quantify the absolute abundance of each unique TCRbeta CDR3 rearrangement, sequence reads were collapsed and filtered. For each sample, productive Simpson clonality was calculated as the square root of Simpson's diversity index across productive rearrangements. Imported from immuneACCESS, the table was reduced by TCRdb to in-frame sequences with V and J called. These copies leave out some clones; in studies compared against another copy, an unresolved V gene accounts for under half, and the cause of the remainder is not known. V and J calls and clone size are as listed in that table; D and trimming were resolved from the DNA. Within this sample are 150,000 to 200,000 clones, with approximately 83% of them counted one time only. Approximately 2.4% of the sample belongs to the ten largest clones.

CDR1 MNHEY and CDR2 SMNVEV are derived from the germline V gene (reference sequence). V is trimmed back by 6 bases and J by 4 bases, and the junction contains 17 bases that no gene match accounts for. Spanning cysteine to phenylalanine, the CDR3 consists of 17 amino acids. Only the CDR3 region is kept as DNA, spanning 51 bases read in frame from base 1. Whole blood was collected in K2EDTA tubes by collaborating institutions according to the institutions' own protocols. For TCRbeta analysis, collaborators shipped samples in one of three forms: frozen whole blood, isolated PBMCs, or DNA extracted from either of those sample types. As concerns this clone: This receptor's antigen is unknown. No much larger clonotype is one base removed from it; base qualities were not supplied.

The chain employs TRBV27 and TRBJ1-2; TRBD1 agrees with 7 junctional bases. Input material: peripheral blood. The sequence came from a human donor with acute or convalescent COVID-19. The donor label of this sample is uncertain. The sequenced DNA is TGTGCCAGCAGCAAGAAGTGGACAGGCCGATCGATCTATGGCTACACCTTC. Its amino acids are CASSKKWTGRSIYGYTF.